This TCR beta chain was captured in a study of blood T cells in healthy people across ages. Findings and limits, study-wide: No conclusive comparison of naive versus antigen-experienced cells was possible with unsorted PBMCs.

Turning to this clonotype: Its specificity is not known.

The CDR3 loop spans 17 amino acids. The V end lost 0 bases, the J end lost 8 bases, and 21 bases lay between the germline ends. The germline V gene has CDR1 SGHRS and CDR2 YFSETQ. Sample-barcoded 5' priming and a J-beta primer mix drove a second PCR of 7 to 11 cycles. Via MiXCR, TCRdb re-called the 5' RACE reads, giving one row per CDR3 protein. This table holds approximately 2,000,000 distinct CDR3 sequences, about two fifths found once. Material for sequencing was blood. The origin of this receptor is a human donor in good health. This rearrangement joins TRBV5-1 to TRBJ2-1; weak D call: TRBD1 (5 bases). CDR3 protein: CASSLDSGREVYDEQFF. The CDR3 DNA reads TGCGCCAGCAGCTTGGATTCGGGCAGGGAAGTATACGATGAGCAGTTCTTC. The entire variable domain, with the rest obtained from reference TRBV5-1 and TRBJ2-1, is as follows: KAGVTQTPRYLIKTRGQQVTLSCSPISGHRSVSWYQQTPGQGLQFLFEYFSETQRNKGNFPGRFSGRQFSNSRSEMNVSTLELGDSALYLCASSLDSGREVYDEQFFGPGTRLTVL.